This TCR beta chain was retrieved from a study of long-term antiretroviral therapy in people with HIV. In the study overall: Collection dates of the earliest samples fall about a decade before the 2015 immediate-ART recommendation. General study points: Pre-ART clonal expansions dominated every time point's repertoire. Whereas controls had wider CDR3 length ranges, HIV repertoires had narrower ones.

Survey-level immunoSEQ v3.0 assays were run. The sequencing target was roughly 35,000-55,000 T-cell genomes per sample. TCRdb keeps only in-frame clones here, not all; method: immunoSEQ multiplex PCR. The data contain 15,000 to 20,000 clones, around 80% of them singletons. Comments on this clone: What it recognizes is unknown.

V lost 3 bases and J lost 2; bases outside the gene matches: 10. This CDR3 comprises 18 residues. Germline V gene data show CDR1 as SGHTA and CDR2 as FQGNSA. The V and J genes are TRBV7-2 and TRBJ2-7; 13 bases line up with TRBD2. Sequenced here: unsorted PBMCs, sampled 0.1 years after starting antiretroviral therapy. This TCR was sampled from a man aged 18 to 29 with HIV. The CDR3 is CASSLTGTSGDSAYEQYF. In DNA, the CDR3 is TGTGCCAGCAGCTTGACCGGGACTAGCGGGGATAGTGCCTACGAGCAGTACTTC.